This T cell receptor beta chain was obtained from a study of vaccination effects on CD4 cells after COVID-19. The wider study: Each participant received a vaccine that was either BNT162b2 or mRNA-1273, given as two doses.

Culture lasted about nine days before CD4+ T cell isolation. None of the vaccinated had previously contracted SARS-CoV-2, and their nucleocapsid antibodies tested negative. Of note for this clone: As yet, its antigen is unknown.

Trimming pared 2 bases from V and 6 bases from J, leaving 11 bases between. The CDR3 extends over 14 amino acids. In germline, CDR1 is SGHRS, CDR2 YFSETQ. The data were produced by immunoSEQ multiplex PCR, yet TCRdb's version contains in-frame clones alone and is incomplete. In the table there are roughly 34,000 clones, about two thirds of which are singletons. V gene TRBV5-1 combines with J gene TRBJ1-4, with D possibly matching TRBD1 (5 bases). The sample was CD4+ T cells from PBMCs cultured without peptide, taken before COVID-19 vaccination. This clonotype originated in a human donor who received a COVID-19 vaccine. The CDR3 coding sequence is TGCGCCAGCAGCTTATATGACAGCCATGAAAAACTGTTTTTT. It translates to CASSLYDSHEKLFF.